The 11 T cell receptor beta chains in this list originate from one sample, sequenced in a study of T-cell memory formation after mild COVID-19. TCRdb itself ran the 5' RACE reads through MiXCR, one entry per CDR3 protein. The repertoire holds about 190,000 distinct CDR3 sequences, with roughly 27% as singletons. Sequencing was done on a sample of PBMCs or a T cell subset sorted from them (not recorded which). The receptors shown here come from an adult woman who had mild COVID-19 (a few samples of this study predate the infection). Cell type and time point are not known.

Here the CDR3 DNA reads TGTGCCAGCAGCTTGGGCCTACAGGGGGCACACACCGGGGAGCTGTTTTTT. This gives the protein CASSLGLQGAHTGELFF. The rearrangement joins TRBV7-9 to TRBJ2-2; 9 positions agree with TRBD1. This CDR3 is built from 17 residues. V dropped 3 bases and J dropped 3; count of bases not matched to a gene: 8. CDR1 is SEHNR and CDR2 is FQNEAQ in the germline V gene (reference sequence).

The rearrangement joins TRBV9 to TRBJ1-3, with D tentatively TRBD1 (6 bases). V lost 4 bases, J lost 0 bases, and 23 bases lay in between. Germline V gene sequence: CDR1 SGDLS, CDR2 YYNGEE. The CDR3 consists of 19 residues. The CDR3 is CASSPSGLDSLISGNTIYF. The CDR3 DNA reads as TGTGCCAGCAGCCCCTCGGGATTGGACAGTCTTATCTCTGGAAACACCATATATTTT.

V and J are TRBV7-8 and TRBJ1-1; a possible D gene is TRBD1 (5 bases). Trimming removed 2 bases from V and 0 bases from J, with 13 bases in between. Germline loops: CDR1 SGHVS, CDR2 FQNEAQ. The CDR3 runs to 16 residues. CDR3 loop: CASSLTWGTMNTEAFF. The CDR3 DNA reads TGTGCCAGCAGCTTAACCTGGGGGACGATGAACACTGAAGCTTTCTTT.

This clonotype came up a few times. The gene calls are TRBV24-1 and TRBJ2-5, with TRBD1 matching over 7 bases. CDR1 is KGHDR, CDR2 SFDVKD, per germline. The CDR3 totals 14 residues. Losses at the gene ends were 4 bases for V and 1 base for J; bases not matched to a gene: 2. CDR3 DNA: TGTGCCACCAGTGAGGGACAGATCCAAGAGACCCAGTACTTC. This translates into CATSEGQIQETQYF.

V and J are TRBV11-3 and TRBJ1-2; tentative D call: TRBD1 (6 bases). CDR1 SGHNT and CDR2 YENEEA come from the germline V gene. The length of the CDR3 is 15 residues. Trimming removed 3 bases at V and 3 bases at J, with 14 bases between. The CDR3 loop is CASSFQGGLDYGYTF. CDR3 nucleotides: TGTGCCAGCAGCTTCCAAGGGGGGCTAGACTATGGCTACACCTTC.

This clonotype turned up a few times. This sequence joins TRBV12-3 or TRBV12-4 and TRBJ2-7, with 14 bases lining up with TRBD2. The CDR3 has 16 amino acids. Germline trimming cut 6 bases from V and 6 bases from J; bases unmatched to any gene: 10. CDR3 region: CASSNPGTSGRSEQYF. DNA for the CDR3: TGTGCCAGCAGCAACCCCGGGACTAGCGGGAGAAGCGAGCAGTACTTC.

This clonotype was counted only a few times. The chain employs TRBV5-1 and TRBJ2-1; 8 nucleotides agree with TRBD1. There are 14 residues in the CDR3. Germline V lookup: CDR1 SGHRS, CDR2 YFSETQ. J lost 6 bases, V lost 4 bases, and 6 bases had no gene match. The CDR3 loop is CASSVGQASNEQFF. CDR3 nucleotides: TGCGCCAGCAGCGTGGGACAGGCCTCCAATGAGCAGTTCTTC.

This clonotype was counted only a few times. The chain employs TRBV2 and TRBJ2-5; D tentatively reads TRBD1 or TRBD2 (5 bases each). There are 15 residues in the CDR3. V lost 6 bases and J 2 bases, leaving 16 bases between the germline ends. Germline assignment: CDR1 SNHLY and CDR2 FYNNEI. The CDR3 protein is CASRSPLGVQETQYF. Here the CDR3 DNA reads TGTGCCAGCAGATCTCCCCTGGGGGTACAAGAGACCCAGTACTTC.

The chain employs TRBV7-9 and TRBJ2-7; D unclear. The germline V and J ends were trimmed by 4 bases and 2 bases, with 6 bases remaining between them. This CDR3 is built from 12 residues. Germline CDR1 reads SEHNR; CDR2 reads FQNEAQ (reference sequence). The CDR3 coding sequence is TGTGCCAGCAGCTCCCGGACCTACGAGCAGTACTTC. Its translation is CASSSRTYEQYF.

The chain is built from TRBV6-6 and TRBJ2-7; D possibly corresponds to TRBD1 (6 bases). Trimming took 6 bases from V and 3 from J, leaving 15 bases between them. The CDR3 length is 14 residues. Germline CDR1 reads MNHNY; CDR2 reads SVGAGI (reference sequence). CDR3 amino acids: CASSFGQLYYEQYF. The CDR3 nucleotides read TGTGCCAGCAGCTTCGGACAGCTATACTACGAGCAGTACTTC.

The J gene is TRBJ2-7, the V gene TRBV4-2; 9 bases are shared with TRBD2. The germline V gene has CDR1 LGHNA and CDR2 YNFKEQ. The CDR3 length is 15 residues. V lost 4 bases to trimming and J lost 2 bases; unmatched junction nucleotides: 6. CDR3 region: CASSPSLAGTYEQYF. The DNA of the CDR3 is TGTGCCAGCAGCCCCTCACTAGCGGGCACCTACGAGCAGTACTTC.